This T cell receptor (beta chain) stems from a study of spatial heterogeneity in lung cancer. Time point noted: blood at routine non-recurrence follow-up after resection. Material for sequencing was whole RNA from tumor, nontumor lung or frozen PBMC, left unsorted. This CDR3 region has 17 residues. With V trimmed by 4 bases and J by 1 base, 14 bases remained unmatched. Germline V gene data show CDR1 as SGHRS and CDR2 as YFSETQ. Whole-study results and caveats: Whereas they appeared in blood less at follow-up, ubiquitous expanded tumor TCRs appeared there more at resection.

The sample holds many counts of this clonotype. The antigen is undetermined. Each CDR3 protein is one row after TCRdb ran MiXCR on the 5' RACE reads. Of around 110,000 distinct CDR3 sequences listed, more than 9% are singletons. Sequences were derived from PBMCs, sampled at follow-up. The origin of this receptor is a male donor with early-stage non-small cell lung cancer. J is TRBJ2-7 and V is TRBV5-1; 7 bases are a match to TRBD1. The chain's CDR3 is CASSLSTGAGWSYEQYF. The CDR3 DNA sequence: TGCGCCAGCAGCCTATCAACAGGGGCCGGGTGGTCCTACGAGCAGTACTTC.